Listed below are T cell receptor beta chains from one sample, sequenced in a study of T cell responses to AZD1222 COVID-19 vaccine. Measured with immunoSEQ multiplex PCR; TCRdb has only the in-frame clones, and not every one. The table lists about 45,000 clones, roughly 75% of them singletons. The input for sequencing was peripheral blood, taken 28 days after the second dose of the MenACWY control vaccine. These receptors all come from an adult who received the MenACWY meningococcal vaccine as a control. CDR3s include the opening cysteine and the closing phenylalanine or tryptophan. D genes are given only for firm matches. Rows give clone size only sometimes, using once, few, many, or a class for an expanded clone.

d_call j_call clone_size v_call cdr3_aa cdr3_nt
TRBD2 TRBJ2-5 NA TRBV11-2 CASSLYGLAGGRETQYF TGTGCCAGCAGCTTATATGGCCTAGCGGGGGGGCGGGAGACCCAGTACTTC
NA TRBJ2-5 NA TRBV14 CASSPQEYRGTQYF TGTGCCAGCAGCCCCCAGGAGTATAGGGGGACCCAGTACTTC
NA TRBJ1-1 NA TRBV6-5 CASSYSRYKVNTEAFF TGTGCCAGCAGTTACTCCCGTTACAAGGTGAACACTGAAGCTTTCTTT
NA TRBJ2-7 NA TRBV19 CASTPGSGSSYEQYF TGTGCCAGTACCCCTGGCTCTGGCAGCTCCTACGAGCAGTACTTC
TRBD1 TRBJ2-5 NA TRBV29-1 CSVVIGGFETQYF TGCAGCGTTGTGATAGGGGGCTTCGAGACCCAGTACTTC
TRBD1 TRBJ1-2 NA TRBV11-1 CASSPPSGTGGEGYTF TGTGCCAGCAGCCCGCCCTCCGGGACAGGGGGTGAAGGCTACACCTTC
NA TRBJ1-1 NA TRBV28 CASSLRFSTEAFF TGTGCCAGCAGTTTGAGGTTTAGCACTGAAGCTTTCTTT
TRBD1 TRBJ1-5 NA TRBV19 CASIRTGDIEQPQHF TGTGCCAGTATACGTACAGGGGACATAGAGCAGCCCCAGCATTTT
TRBD1 TRBJ1-1 NA TRBV5-1 CASSSDRLNTEAFF TGCGCCAGCAGCTCGGACAGGCTTAACACTGAAGCTTTCTTT
TRBD2 TRBJ2-7 NA TRBV10-2 CASSGTRREGYEQYF TGCGCCAGCAGTGGTACGAGACGGGAGGGATACGAGCAGTACTTC
TRBD2 TRBJ2-1 NA TRBV10-2 CASRDLAGGGEQFF TGCGCCAGCAGAGATCTAGCGGGAGGGGGTGAGCAGTTCTTC
NA TRBJ1-5 NA TRBV6-6 CASSWGPQGYQPQHF TGTGCCAGCAGTTGGGGTCCACAGGGTTATCAGCCCCAGCATTTT
NA TRBJ1-1 few TRBV6-5 CASRRQVQAFF TGTGCCAGCAGAAGACAGGTTCAAGCTTTCTTT
NA TRBJ1-5 NA TRBV5-4 CASSSGGGDAQPQHF TGTGCCAGCAGTTCAGGCGGGGGGGATGCGCAGCCCCAGCATTTT
NA TRBJ1-1 few TRBV6-1 CASSESRDTEAFF TGTGCCAGCAGTGAGAGCAGGGACACTGAAGCTTTCTTT
NA TRBJ1-4 NA TRBV7-9 CASSFKGGAGEKLFF TGTGCCAGCAGCTTCAAGGGAGGGGCAGGTGAAAAACTGTTTTTT
TRBD1 TRBJ2-2 NA TRBV6-6 CASSYFGQGATGELFF TGTGCCAGCAGTTACTTTGGACAGGGGGCGACCGGGGAGCTGTTTTTT
NA TRBJ2-7 NA TRBV11-2 CASSIQSGGASSYEQYF TGTGCCAGCAGCATACAAAGCGGTGGGGCTAGCTCCTACGAGCAGTACTTC
NA TRBJ1-1 NA TRBV4-1 CASSQYLRGENTEAFF TGCGCCAGCAGCCAATACCTAAGGGGGGAGAACACTGAAGCTTTCTTT
TRBD1 TRBJ1-2 once TRBV7-9 CASSLMTGGDGYTF TGTGCCAGCAGCTTAATGACAGGGGGCGATGGCTACACCTTC
TRBD2 TRBJ2-5 NA TRBV4-1 CASSPSGEGGETQYF TGCGCCAGCAGCCCTAGCGGGGAGGGAGGAGAGACCCAGTACTTC
TRBD2 TRBJ2-2 NA TRBV19 CASSLGLAGYTGELFF TGTGCCAGTAGCCTCGGACTAGCGGGGTACACCGGGGAGCTGTTTTTT
NA TRBJ1-6 NA TRBV27 CASSPNSIRWGTASDRNSPLHF TGTGCCAGCAGTCCCAATTCTATACGTTGGGGGACCGCCTCGGACCGTAATTCACCCCTCCACTTT
NA TRBJ1-6 few TRBV30 CAWIRPGGRGSPLHF TGTGCCTGGATAAGACCCGGGGGGCGCGGTTCACCCCTCCACTTT
NA TRBJ1-2 NA TRBV24-1 CATSDSGTASIVGYTF TGTGCCACCAGTGATTCCGGGACGGCTTCCATAGTTGGCTACACCTTC
NA TRBJ1-5 NA TRBV30 CAVGGLPQHF TGTGCCGTTGGCGGTCTGCCCCAGCATTTT
NA TRBJ2-6 few TRBV23-1 CASSHLFFSGANVLTF TGCGCCAGCAGTCACTTGTTTTTCTCTGGGGCCAACGTCCTGACTTTC
TRBD2 TRBJ2-3 NA TRBV6-6 CASSISGEGADTQYF TGTGCCAGCAGTATTAGCGGGGAGGGGGCAGATACGCAGTATTTT
TRBD2 TRBJ2-1 NA TRBV24-1 CATSADGAGARSVEQFF TGTGCCACCAGTGCCGATGGGGCGGGAGCAAGGTCGGTTGAGCAGTTCTTC
NA TRBJ1-1 NA TRBV27 CASRLNTEAFF TGTGCCAGCAGGCTGAACACTGAAGCTTTCTTT
TRBD1 TRBJ1-1 NA TRBV18 CASSPGQGSGTEAFF TGTGCCAGCTCACCGGGACAGGGTTCGGGCACTGAAGCTTTCTTT
TRBD1 TRBJ2-7 once TRBV4-1 CASSQERTGTYEQYF TGCGCCAGCAGCCAAGAAAGGACAGGGACCTACGAGCAGTACTTC
TRBD2 TRBJ2-7 NA TRBV5-4 CASSLLAGAGEQYF TGTGCCAGCAGCTTGCTAGCGGGAGCAGGGGAGCAGTACTTC
NA TRBJ1-6 NA TRBV6-5 CASSPRPQNNSPLHF TGTGCCAGCAGTCCCAGACCCCAGAATAATTCACCCCTCCACTTT
TRBD2 TRBJ2-2 NA TRBV29-1 CSVEDRGLAGITGELFF TGCAGCGTTGAAGATCGGGGACTAGCGGGGATCACCGGGGAGCTGTTTTTT
TRBD1 TRBJ1-1 NA TRBV27 CASSADRGGSTEAFF TGTGCCAGCAGTGCGGACAGGGGCGGGAGCACTGAAGCTTTCTTT
TRBD1 TRBJ1-1 NA TRBV19 CASSTATGANTEAFF TGTGCCAGTAGTACAGCGACAGGGGCGAACACTGAAGCTTTCTTT
NA TRBJ2-2 NA TRBV24-1 CATSEPAGELFF TGTGCCACCAGTGAGCCAGCGGGGGAGCTGTTTTTT
NA TRBJ2-5 NA TRBV3-1/TRBV3-2 CASSPPIGRQETQYF TGTGCCAGCAGCCCCCCCATCGGGCGGCAAGAGACCCAGTACTTC
NA TRBJ1-1 NA TRBV7-9 CASNNWGITEAFF TGTGCCAGCAATAACTGGGGGATAACTGAAGCTTTCTTT
NA TRBJ1-6 NA TRBV28 CASTAYGYNSPLHF TGTGCCAGCACCGCGTACGGATATAATTCACCCCTCCACTTT
TRBD1 TRBJ1-1 NA TRBV6-2/TRBV6-3 CASSYTTLGTAEAFF TGTGCCAGCAGTTACACGACCCTCGGGACAGCTGAAGCTTTCTTT
NA TRBJ1-1 NA TRBV6-5 CASSYSKITEAFF TGTGCCAGCAGTTACTCGAAAATTACTGAAGCTTTCTTT
TRBD2 TRBJ2-3 NA TRBV10-3 CAIRRDYPTDTQYF TGTGCCATCAGAAGGGACTACCCTACGGATACGCAGTATTTT
NA TRBJ1-2 once TRBV30 CAWSFTGFVGNGYTF TGTGCCTGGAGCTTTACAGGGTTCGTTGGGAATGGCTACACCTTC
NA TRBJ1-5 NA TRBV19 CASGYRERSQPQHF TGTGCCAGTGGATACAGGGAGAGGAGTCAGCCCCAGCATTTT
NA TRBJ1-4 NA TRBV6-5 CASSYSSGGKLFF TGTGCCAGCAGTTACTCGTCGGGGGGAAAACTGTTTTTT
NA TRBJ1-5 NA TRBV7-2 CASSLVKGDQPQHF TGTGCCAGCAGCTTAGTGAAGGGAGATCAGCCCCAGCATTTT
TRBD2 TRBJ2-1 NA TRBV3-1/TRBV3-2 CASSQAFRGRKEQFF TGTGCCAGCAGCCAAGCTTTCCGCGGGAGAAAAGAGCAGTTCTTC
NA TRBJ1-1 once TRBV12-3/TRBV12-4 CASSFADTEAFF TGTGCCAGCAGTTTCGCGGACACTGAAGCTTTCTTT
NA TRBJ1-5 NA TRBV5-8 CASSYGPGGNQPQHF TGTGCCAGCAGTTACGGGCCGGGGGGAAATCAGCCCCAGCATTTT
NA TRBJ1-2 NA TRBV6-2/TRBV6-3 CASSTDGQSYGYTF TGTGCCAGCAGCACCGATGGACAGAGCTATGGCTACACCTTC
NA TRBJ2-1 NA TRBV29-1 CSVEDLHGTQNYNEQFF TGCAGCGTTGAAGATCTTCACGGGACACAAAATTACAATGAGCAGTTCTTC
NA TRBJ2-5 NA TRBV9 CASSVLGLAGETQYF TGTGCCAGCAGCGTGTTAGGGCTAGCTGGAGAGACCCAGTACTTC
NA TRBJ1-5 NA TRBV18 CASSRDGGASQPQHF TGTGCCAGCTCACGAGATGGGGGGGCGAGTCAGCCCCAGCATTTT